The TCR beta chain described here comes from a study of cytotoxic CD8 clonotypes in ibrutinib-treated CLL. Study summary: Per sample, productive templates averaged 255,043 and productive rearrangements averaged 94,082. Study-level findings and limits: The study found public clonotypes uncommon, contracting or stable on treatment. Upon ibrutinib response clonality rose, and upon progression it fell back toward baseline.

Germline-derived CDR1 and CDR2 are MGHRA and YSYEKL. CDR3 length equals 17 residues. Trimming pared 0 bases from V and 1 base from J, leaving 15 bases between. Concerning this clone: Its antigen remains unknown.

Sequencing used immunoSEQ multiplex PCR; TCRdb keeps in-frame clones, though not all of them. The sample lists 14,000 to 15,000 clones, roughly two thirds occurring once. This sequence originates from a human donor with chronic lymphocytic leukemia. This specimen was PBMCs, taken before ibrutinib treatment. The V and J genes are TRBV4-1 and TRBJ1-2; D perhaps matches TRBD1 (5 bases). CDR3 nucleotides: TGCGCCAGCAGCCAAGAAGGAGTTGGGACCGGTAACTATGGCTACACCTTC. Encoded protein: CASSQEGVGTGNYGYTF.